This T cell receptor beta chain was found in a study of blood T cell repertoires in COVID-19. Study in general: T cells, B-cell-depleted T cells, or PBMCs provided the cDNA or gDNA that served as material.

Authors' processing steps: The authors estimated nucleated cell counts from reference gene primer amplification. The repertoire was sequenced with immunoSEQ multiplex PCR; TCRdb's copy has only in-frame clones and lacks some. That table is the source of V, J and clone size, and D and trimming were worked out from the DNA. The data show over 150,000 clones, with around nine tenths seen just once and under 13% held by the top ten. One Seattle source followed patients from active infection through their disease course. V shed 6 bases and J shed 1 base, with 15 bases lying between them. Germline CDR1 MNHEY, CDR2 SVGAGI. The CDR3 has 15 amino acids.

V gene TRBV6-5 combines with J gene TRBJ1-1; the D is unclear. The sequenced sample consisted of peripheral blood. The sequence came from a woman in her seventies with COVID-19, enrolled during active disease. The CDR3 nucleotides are TGTGCCAGCAGCCCCCCGGCAGGCCGGAACACTGAAGCTTTCTTT. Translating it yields CASSPPAGRNTEAFF.